These T cell receptor beta chains were read from a single sample in a study of cytomegalovirus exposure and HLA in healthy donors. Repertoires were generated with immunoSEQ multiplex PCR, while TCRdb's copy carries only in-frame clones and drops some. The repertoire table contains under 200,000 clones. The sequenced sample was PBMCs. Every receptor here comes from a young woman in good health and CMV-seropositive. Each CDR3 is given with its conserved first and last residue. A D gene is named only where the DNA matches it firmly.

TRBJ1-6	TRBV6-1	-	TGTGCCAGCAGTGAGAACCAGGTCCGAGCACCCCTCCACTTT	CASSENQVRAPLHF
TRBJ1-2	TRBV2	TRBD1	TGTGCCAGCAGTGATACAGGGGGCTCTAACTATGGCTACACCTTC	CASSDTGGSNYGYTF
TRBJ1-6	TRBV11-3	-	TGTGCCAGCAGCTTAGAGAAGAACAGGGCTAGGCGTAATTCACCCCTCCACTTT	CASSLEKNRARRNSPLHF
TRBJ1-5	TRBV2	TRBD1	TGTGCCAGCAGCGATGACAGGGGGGTAAGACAGCCCCAGCATTTT	CASSDDRGVRQPQHF
TRBJ2-1	TRBV5-1	TRBD2	TGCGCCAGCAGCTTCGAGCCAGCGGGGGGGTACAATGAGCAGTTCTTC	CASSFEPAGGYNEQFF
TRBJ1-3	TRBV28	-	TGTGCCAGCAGTCCGTACCGTTCGGGACACAAAAACACCATATATTTT	CASSPYRSGHKNTIYF
TRBJ2-7	TRBV7-6	-	TGTGCCAGCAGCTTAACAGGGCGGCAGGTAACTAGCGAGCAGTACTTC	CASSLTGRQVTSEQYF
TRBJ2-2	TRBV6-5	-	TGTGCCAGCTGTGCGGGACTCACCGGGGAGCTGTTTTTT	CASCAGLTGELFF
TRBJ2-1	TRBV30	TRBD2	TGTGCCTGGAATGGCGGGAGCTCCTACAATGAGCAGTTCTTC	CAWNGGSSYNEQFF
TRBJ1-2	TRBV5-4	-	TGTGCCAGCGGAAACCGGGGGGCGTGGGGCTACACCTTC	CASGNRGAWGYTF
TRBJ2-5	TRBV7-9	-	TGTGCCAGCAGCTTAGCGCTTCAGGGGGGTCAAGAGACCCAGTACTTC	CASSLALQGGQETQYF
TRBJ2-1	TRBV19	TRBD2	TGTGCCAGTAGGCCAACGGGACTAACCTACAATGAGCAGTTCTTC	CASRPTGLTYNEQFF
TRBJ1-5	TRBV2	-	TGTGCCAGCAGTCGGAATCAGGACAGTAATCAGCCCCAGCATTTT	CASSRNQDSNQPQHF
TRBJ2-5	TRBV5-1	-	TGCGCCAGCAGCTTGGGTGCAGGTCGGGAGACCCAGTACTTC	CASSLGAGRETQYF
TRBJ1-1	TRBV7-9	-	TGTGCCAGCAGCATCGGGACGGGGGGAGGCAACACTGAAGCTTTCTTT	CASSIGTGGGNTEAFF
TRBJ2-3	TRBV18	TRBD2	TGTGCCAGCTCACTTACGAATGTGGGACTAGCGCGCGGGACAGATACGCAGTATTTT	CASSLTNVGLARGTDTQYF
TRBJ2-2	TRBV18	TRBD2	TGTGCCAGCTCACTCACCTCAGCGGGAGGGCCAACCGGGGAGCTGTTTTTT	CASSLTSAGGPTGELFF
TRBJ2-2	TRBV2	-	TGTGCCAGCACTCTCGAGTCATACACCGGGGAGCTGTTTTTT	CASTLESYTGELFF